This T cell receptor (beta chain) was recorded in a study of blood T cells in healthy people across ages. Looking at the study overall: Through template switching, about one barcoded beta molecule was captured per two T cells, as measured in model experiments.

Germline CDR1 reads MNHEY; CDR2 reads SVGAGI. The CDR3 consists of 15 residues. Trimming took 3 bases from V and 5 from J; bases not matched to a gene: 7. Study-wide findings and caveats: More naive CD4+ cells and higher diversity marked long-lived donors relative to aged donors.

As to this clonotype: Antigen: not known.

The use of a sample-barcoded 5' primer and a J-beta primer mix characterized a second PCR of about 6 to 11 cycles. A single record per CDR3 protein comes from TCRdb applying MiXCR to the 5' RACE reads. The repertoire includes 730,000 or so distinct CDR3 sequences, approximately 39% of them detected once, and 20% to 25% sits in the top ten. The V gene is TRBV6-5, the J gene TRBJ2-5; 9 nucleotides agree with TRBD1. What was sequenced was blood. The sequence was collected from a woman aged 55-70 years in good health. The CDR3 is CASSYLTGGSETQYF. The CDR3 nucleotides are TGTGCCAGCAGTTATCTTACAGGGGGCTCGGAGACCCAGTACTTC.